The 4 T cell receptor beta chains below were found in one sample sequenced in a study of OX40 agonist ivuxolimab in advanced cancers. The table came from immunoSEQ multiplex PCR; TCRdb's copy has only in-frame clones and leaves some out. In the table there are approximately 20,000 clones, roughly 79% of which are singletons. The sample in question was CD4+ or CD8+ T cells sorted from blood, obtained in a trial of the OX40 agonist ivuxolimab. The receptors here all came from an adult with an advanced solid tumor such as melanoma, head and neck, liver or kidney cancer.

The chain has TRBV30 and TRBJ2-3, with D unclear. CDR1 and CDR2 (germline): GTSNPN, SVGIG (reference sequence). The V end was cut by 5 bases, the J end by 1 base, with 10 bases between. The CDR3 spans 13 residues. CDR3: CAWDLTGTDTQYF. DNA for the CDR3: TGTGCCTGGGACCTAACGGGCACAGATACGCAGTATTTT.

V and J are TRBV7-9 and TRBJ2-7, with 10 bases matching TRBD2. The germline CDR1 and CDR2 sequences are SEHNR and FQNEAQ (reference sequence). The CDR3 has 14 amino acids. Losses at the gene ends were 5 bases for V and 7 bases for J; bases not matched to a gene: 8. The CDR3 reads CASSAAGGPLEQYF. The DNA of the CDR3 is TGTGCCAGCAGCGCAGCGGGGGGGCCTCTGGAGCAGTACTTC.

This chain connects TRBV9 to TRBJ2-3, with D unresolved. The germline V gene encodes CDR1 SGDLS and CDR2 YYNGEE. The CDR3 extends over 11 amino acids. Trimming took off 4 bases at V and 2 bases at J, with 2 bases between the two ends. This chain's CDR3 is CASSLTDTQYF. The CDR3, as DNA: TGTGCCAGCAGCCTCACAGATACGCAGTATTTT.

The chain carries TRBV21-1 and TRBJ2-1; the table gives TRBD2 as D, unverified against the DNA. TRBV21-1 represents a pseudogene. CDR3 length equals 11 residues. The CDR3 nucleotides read TGTGCCAGCAGCAACTTGAATGAGCAGTTCTTC. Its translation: CASSNLNEQFF.